Included here is one T cell receptor beta chain sequence, with context. In the original workflow: Amplified reference gene primers provided the basis for estimating nucleated cell counts. Using immunoSEQ multiplex PCR, the repertoire was profiled, and TCRdb retains in-frame clones only, with some absent. Clone size and V and J calls were adopted from that table, with D and trimming inferred from the DNA. In the table there are about 310,000 clones, over 85% of which are singletons. Each recovered donor of Cohort 3 presented with two negative PCRs, clearance, or symptom resolution. The data derive from a study of blood T cell repertoires in COVID-19. CDR1 and CDR2 from the germline V gene are LNHNV and YYDKDF (reference sequence). The CDR3 totals 16 residues. V shed 3 bases, J shed 4 bases, and the junction held 10 bases outside the gene matches.

The clonotype comes from a woman aged 25 to 39 who had recovered from COVID-19. The chain links TRBV15 to TRBJ2-7, with 9 positions matching TRBD1. Sequences were obtained from PBMCs or T cells enriched from blood (not recorded which). CDR3: CATSRPGGQGSYEQYF. For the CDR3, the DNA is TGTGCCACCAGCAGGCCGGGGGGACAGGGTTCGTACGAGCAGTACTTC.